Shown below are 7 T cell receptor beta chains from a single sample sequenced in a study of regulatory T cells in long-lasting Graves disease. Time point of the sample: newly diagnosed GD, antithyroid drugs for less than 3 months. RNA extracted from PBMCs served as the sequencing template. Both iRepertoire HTBI primers and Arm-PCR of CDR3 regions were used to build the TCR beta libraries. Each CDR3 protein gets one entry after TCRdb re-called the multiplex PCR reads with MiXCR. The sample carries approximately 300,000 distinct CDR3 sequences, 18% recorded once. The sample here was peripheral blood mononuclear cells (PBMCs), taken at new diagnosis, from a patient treated with antithyroid drugs. These receptors all stem from a female donor with Graves disease.

This clonotype has at least ten counts. The chain recombines TRBV6-2 or TRBV6-3 with TRBJ2-1; a weak D match, TRBD1 (5 bases). The V end was cut by 5 bases, the J end by 10 bases, with 21 bases between. CDR1 is MNHEY, CDR2 SVGEGT, per germline. The CDR3 consists of 15 residues. The CDR3 nucleotides read TGTGCCAGCAGTACCCACCTCCCGCGCAAGGGGGAGCAGTTCTTC. It translates to CASSTHLPRKGEQFF.

This clonotype was detected ten times or more. This CDR3 is CASSPMVGRDVKNIQYF. CDR3 nucleotide sequence: TGTGCCAGCAGCCCGATGGTCGGGCGGGACGTCAAAAACATTCAGTACTTC. The rearrangement joins TRBV11-2 to TRBJ2-4; perhaps TRBD2 as D (6 bases). This CDR3 is 17 amino acids long. V was trimmed by 5 bases and J by 3 bases, leaving 20 bases between them. Looked up from germline, CDR1 is SGHAT and CDR2 is FQNNGV.

This clonotype was counted ten times or more. This chain connects TRBV5-1 to TRBJ2-3, with D possibly being TRBD2 (5 bases). The CDR3 loop spans 15 amino acids. V was pared by 2 bases and J by 0 bases, with 10 bases between. Germline CDR1 and CDR2: SGHRS and YFSETQ. The CDR3 bases are TGCGCCAGCAGCTTCGTCGGAGGAAGCACAGATACGCAGTATTTT. Its translation: CASSFVGGSTDTQYF.

This clonotype was detected ten times or more. The gene calls are TRBV28 and TRBJ2-3; D tentatively fits TRBD1 or TRBD2 (5 bases each). The CDR3 is 15 residues long. The germline CDR1 and CDR2 sequences are MDHEN and SYDVKM. V lost 6 bases to trimming and J lost 0 bases, with 13 bases between them. Here the CDR3 reads CASSHEGPSTDTQYF. In nucleotides, the CDR3 is TGTGCCAGCAGCCACGAGGGGCCTAGCACAGATACGCAGTATTTT.

This clonotype was seen more than once but under ten times. The chain carries TRBV20-1 and TRBJ2-2; a weak D match, TRBD2 (6 bases). Trimming pared 4 bases from V and 5 bases from J, leaving 20 bases between. This CDR3 comprises 16 residues. Per germline, CDR1 DFQATT and CDR2 SNEGSKA (reference sequence). The DNA for the CDR3 is TGCAGTGCTATCACGAGGGCCGCGGGACGGACCGGGGAGCTGTTTTTT. Its translation is CSAITRAAGRTGELFF.

In its sample, this clonotype was seen many times. The chain joins TRBV7-9 to TRBJ2-7; 7 bases align to TRBD2. Germline trimming cut 9 bases from V and 2 bases from J; bases unmatched to any gene: 10. The CDR3 runs to 14 residues. Germline CDR1 SEHNR, CDR2 FQNEAQ (reference sequence). This CDR3 reads CASSGPSETYEQYF. The DNA for the CDR3 is TGTGCCAGTAGCGGGCCTAGCGAGACCTACGAGCAGTACTTC.

This clonotype was observed many times. The V call is TRBV7-9, the J call TRBJ2-1; D is uncertain. This CDR3 has 14 amino acids. Germline values: CDR1 SEHNR, CDR2 FQNEAQ (reference sequence). The V gene lost 1 base and the J gene lost 4 bases, with 8 bases spanning the gap. Here the CDR3 reads CASSLEQIYNEQFF. The DNA for the CDR3 is TGTGCCAGCAGCTTAGAACAGATTTACAATGAGCAGTTCTTC. Full variable domain (rest looked up from reference TRBV7-9 and TRBJ2-1): DTGVSQNPRHKITKRGQNVTFRCDPISEHNRLYWYRQTLGQGPEFLTYFQNEAQLEKSRLLSDRFSAERPKGSFSTLEIQRTEQGDSAMYLCASSLEQIYNEQFFGPGTRLTVL.